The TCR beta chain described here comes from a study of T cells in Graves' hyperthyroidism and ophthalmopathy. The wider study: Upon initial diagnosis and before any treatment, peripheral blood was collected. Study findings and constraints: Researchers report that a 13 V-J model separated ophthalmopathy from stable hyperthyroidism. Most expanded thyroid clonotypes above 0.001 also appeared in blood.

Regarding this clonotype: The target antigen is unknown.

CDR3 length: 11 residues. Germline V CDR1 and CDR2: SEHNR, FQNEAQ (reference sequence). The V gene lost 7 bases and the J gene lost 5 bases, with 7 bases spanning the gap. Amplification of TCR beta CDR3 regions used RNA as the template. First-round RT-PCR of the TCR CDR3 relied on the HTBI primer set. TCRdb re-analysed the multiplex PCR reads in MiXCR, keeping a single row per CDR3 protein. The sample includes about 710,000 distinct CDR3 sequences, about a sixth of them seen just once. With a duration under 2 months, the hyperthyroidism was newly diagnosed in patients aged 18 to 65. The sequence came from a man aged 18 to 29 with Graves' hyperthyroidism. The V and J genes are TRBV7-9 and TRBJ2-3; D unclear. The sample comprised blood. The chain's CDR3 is CASKRLDTQYF. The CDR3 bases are TGTGCCAGCAAACGTCTAGATACGCAGTATTTT.